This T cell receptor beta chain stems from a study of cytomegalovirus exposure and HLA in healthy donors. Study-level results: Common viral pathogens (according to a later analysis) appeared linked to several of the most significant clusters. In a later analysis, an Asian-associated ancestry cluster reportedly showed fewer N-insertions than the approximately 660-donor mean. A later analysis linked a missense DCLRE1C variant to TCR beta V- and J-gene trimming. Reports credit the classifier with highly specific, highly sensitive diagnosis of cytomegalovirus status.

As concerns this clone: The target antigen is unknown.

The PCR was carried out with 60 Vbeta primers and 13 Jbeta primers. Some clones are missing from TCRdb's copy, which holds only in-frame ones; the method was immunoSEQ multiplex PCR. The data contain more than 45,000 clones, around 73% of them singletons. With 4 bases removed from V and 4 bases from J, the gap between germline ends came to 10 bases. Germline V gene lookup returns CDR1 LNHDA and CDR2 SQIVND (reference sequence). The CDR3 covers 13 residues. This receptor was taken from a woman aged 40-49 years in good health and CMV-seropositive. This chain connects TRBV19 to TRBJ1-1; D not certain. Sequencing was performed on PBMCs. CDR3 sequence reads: CASSKGTGTEAFF. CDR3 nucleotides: TGTGCCAGTAGTAAAGGCACGGGCACTGAAGCTTTCTTT.